This T cell receptor (beta chain) was obtained from a study of blood T cells in healthy people across ages. Sample-barcoded 5' priming and a J-beta primer mix drove a second PCR of about 6 to 12 cycles. Each cDNA was tagged by a template-switch adaptor containing 12 random nucleotides. Via MiXCR, TCRdb re-called the 5' RACE reads, giving one row per CDR3 protein. Of 550,000 to 750,000 distinct CDR3 sequences in the sample, roughly 21% are singletons; the top ten hold approximately 3.7%. V lost 3 bases to trimming and J lost 0 bases, with 12 bases between them. From germline, CDR1 is SGHRS and CDR2 YFSETQ. The CDR3 covers 15 residues.

The origin of this receptor is a man in his 70s in good health. The specimen sequenced was blood. The rearrangement uses TRBV5-1 and TRBJ1-1, with a tentative D call TRBD1 (6 bases). The CDR3 sequence is CASSSAGTLNTEAFF. The CDR3 DNA is TGCGCCAGCAGCTCGGCCGGGACACTGAACACTGAAGCTTTCTTT.